This T cell receptor (beta chain) originates from a study of human T cells and chemical hapten exposure. Study-level information: Patients, largely female, had alopecia areata, totalis or universalis.

Germline CDR1 reads SNHLY; CDR2 reads FYNNEI. This CDR3 contains 13 residues. The junction had 9 bases not matched to a gene; V was cut back by 7 bases and J by 8 bases. Time point here: patch test 2, 6 weeks after DPC sensitization. The treatment denotes: therapeutic diphenylcyclopropenone sensitization with weekly scalp DPC. Unique molecular identifiers were attached to individual cDNA molecules during library preparation. Original processing notes: Samples contained a median of about 100,000 TCRs, with a range of 23,224 to 690,600. One entry per CDR3 protein results from TCRdb running MiXCR on the RACE reads. The authors' filters were not applied to this entry. The sample has approximately 100,000 distinct CDR3 sequences, less than 10% seen once. This clonotype appeared many times.

The material was whole blood, obtained in connection with sensitization to the hapten diphenylcyclopropenone (DPC). The receptor's source is a woman aged 40 to 49 with alopecia areata. Some clones in this sample may be carry-over from other donors' samples. The chain employs TRBV2 and TRBJ1-2, with 8 bases aligning to TRBD1. The CDR3 sequence is CASKQTGAGGYTF. The CDR3 DNA is TGTGCCAGCAAACAGACAGGGGCGGGAGGCTACACCTTC.